Listed below are T cell receptor beta chains from one sample, sequenced in a study of early T cells in non-severe SARS-CoV-2 infection. TCRdb redid the calling of the 5' RACE reads with MiXCR, one entry per CDR3 protein. The sample has fewer than 30,000 distinct CDR3 sequences; around 4% are singletons. The source material was whole blood. The receptors shown here come from an adult who was a healthcare worker with PCR-confirmed SARS-CoV-2 infection or an uninfected control (not recorded which). Each CDR3 is given with its conserved first and last residue. Each record gives: V gene, D gene, J gene, clone size, CDR3 protein, CDR3 DNA. D genes are given only for firm matches. Clone size is shown for a subset of rows, as once, few, many or a class of expanded clone.

TRBV20-1,.,TRBJ1-1,.,CSASIGYDEAFF,TGCAGTGCTTCGATAGGATATGATGAAGCTTTCTTT
TRBV20-1,.,TRBJ1-5,many,CSAKDTLNQPQHF,TGCAGTGCGAAGGACACACTCAATCAGCCCCAGCATTTT
TRBV10-3,TRBD1,TRBJ2-7,many,CATGGDRGTAEQYF,TGTGCCACCGGAGGGGACAGGGGCACCGCCGAGCAGTACTTC
TRBV20-1,.,TRBJ2-1,few,CSARWLWGRDEQFF,TGCAGTGCTAGATGGCTTTGGGGGCGAGATGAGCAGTTCTTC
TRBV9,.,TRBJ2-3,many,CASSSISGLTDTQYF,TGTGCCAGCAGCTCCATCTCCGGCCTCACAGATACGCAGTATTTT
TRBV11-2,.,TRBJ2-4,few,CASRNPGNIQYF,TGTGCCAGCAGGAACCCAGGGAACATTCAGTACTTC
TRBV7-3,.,TRBJ2-1,many,CASSPGGQLYNEQFF,TGTGCCAGCAGCCCTGGAGGACAGCTCTACAATGAGCAGTTCTTC
TRBV27,TRBD1,TRBJ2-7,many,CASRADGTGYEQYF,TGTGCCAGCAGGGCGGACGGGACAGGGTACGAGCAGTACTTC
TRBV3-1,.,TRBJ2-7,many,CASSQGWSSYEQYF,TGTGCCAGCAGCCAAGGCTGGAGCTCCTACGAGCAGTACTTC
TRBV3-1,TRBD1,TRBJ2-2,few,CASSQYGTGNTGELFF,TGTGCCAGCAGCCAATACGGGACAGGGAACACCGGGGAGCTGTTTTTT
TRBV18,.,TRBJ1-6,many,CASSPPSRGSNSPLHF,TGTGCCAGCTCACCACCGTCCAGGGGTAGTAATTCACCCCTCCACTTT
TRBV10-2,.,TRBJ2-2,.,CASSEVGVGTGELFF,TGCGCCAGCAGTGAGGTGGGAGTAGGGACCGGGGAGCTGTTTTTT
TRBV7-2,TRBD2,TRBJ2-2,many,CASSSTRTSGHTGELFF,TGTGCCAGCAGCTCGACCAGGACTAGCGGGCACACCGGGGAGCTGTTTTTT
TRBV4-3,TRBD2,TRBJ2-3,few,CASSQRITTSGLEQYF,TGCGCCAGCAGCCAACGTATAACGACTAGCGGGCTCGAGCAGTATTTT
TRBV2,.,TRBJ2-3,many,CASDIGNTDTQYF,TGTGCCAGTGACATCGGAAACACAGATACGCAGTATTTT
TRBV15,.,TRBJ2-6,.,CATSRPPPGANVLTF,TGTGCCACCAGCAGGCCACCCCCTGGGGCCAACGTCCTGACTTTC
TRBV4-1,.,TRBJ2-1,few,CASSQSFVSYNEQFF,TGCGCCAGCAGCCAATCGTTTGTTTCTTACAATGAGCAGTTCTTC
TRBV28,TRBD1,TRBJ1-1,.,CASSLRGRTEAFF,TGTGCCAGCAGTCTCAGGGGGCGAACTGAAGCTTTCTTT
TRBV7-9,.,TRBJ1-1,many,CASSLVSTEAFF,TGTGCCAGCAGCTTAGTTAGTACTGAAGCTTTCTTT
TRBV6-2/TRBV6-3,TRBD1,TRBJ2-2,medium-sized,CASSRGQDTGELFF,TGTGCCAGCAGCAGGGGACAGGACACCGGGGAGCTGTTTTTT
TRBV4-1,TRBD1,TRBJ2-7,many,CASSQTLRGRVSEQYF,TGCGCCAGCAGCCAAACCCTAAGGGGGCGCGTCTCCGAGCAGTACTTC
TRBV6-5,.,TRBJ1-6,many,CASSYLTDNSPLHF,TGTGCCAGCAGCTACTTGACGGATAATTCACCCCTCCACTTT
TRBV28,.,TRBJ1-5,few,CASRTSGQPQHF,TGTGCCAGCCGGACTTCGGGTCAGCCCCAGCATTTT
TRBV11-3,.,TRBJ2-1,few,CASSLQSNEQFF,TGTGCCAGCAGCCTCCAGTCGAATGAGCAGTTCTTC
TRBV7-9,.,TRBJ2-1,.,CASWGSNEQFF,TGTGCCAGCTGGGGATCCAATGAGCAGTTCTTC
TRBV18,.,TRBJ1-1,many,CASSPIQGEGTEAFF,TGTGCCAGCTCACCGATACAGGGCGAGGGGACTGAAGCTTTCTTT
TRBV18,TRBD1,TRBJ1-5,.,CASSQGAGNQPQHF,TGTGCCAGCTCACAGGGGGCCGGCAATCAGCCCCAGCATTTT
TRBV7-9,.,TRBJ1-5,many,CASSFGSQPQHF,TGTGCCAGCAGCTTCGGGAGTCAGCCCCAGCATTTT
TRBV7-2,.,TRBJ1-1,many,CASSFGDRRTEAFF,TGTGCCAGCAGCTTTGGGGATCGGCGCACTGAAGCTTTCTTT
TRBV20-1,TRBD2,TRBJ2-1,many,CSPLKPGLAGGGSYNEQFF,TGCAGTCCCCTTAAACCGGGACTAGCGGGAGGTGGATCCTACAATGAGCAGTTCTTC
TRBV19,.,TRBJ1-5,many,CASSTGPNQPQHF,TGTGCCAGTAGTACAGGTCCCAATCAGCCCCAGCATTTT
TRBV20-1,TRBD1,TRBJ2-7,many,CSARKTGGEEQYF,TGCAGTGCTAGAAAGACAGGGGGCGAGGAGCAGTACTTC
TRBV5-4,.,TRBJ2-3,many,CASSWGLTTDTQYF,TGTGCCAGCAGCTGGGGCCTGACGACAGATACGCAGTATTTT
TRBV10-3,.,TRBJ2-5,many,CAINRETQYF,TGTGCCATCAATCGAGAGACCCAGTACTTC
TRBV27,.,TRBJ2-7,many,CASSARRGGSYEQYF,TGTGCCAGCAGTGCCCGCAGGGGCGGGTCGTACGAGCAGTACTTC
TRBV5-1,TRBD2,TRBJ2-1,few,CASSLVLAGDNEQFF,TGCGCCAGCAGCTTGGTCCTAGCGGGTGACAATGAGCAGTTCTTC
TRBV19,.,TRBJ2-1,few,CASQSGYEQFF,TGTGCCAGTCAGTCGGGGTATGAGCAGTTCTTC
TRBV2,TRBD1,TRBJ2-7,many,CASIGTGSEQYF,TGTGCCAGCATTGGGACAGGGAGCGAGCAGTACTTC
TRBV4-1,TRBD2,TRBJ2-5,many,CASGLAGQETQYF,TGCGCCAGCGGACTAGCGGGACAAGAGACCCAGTACTTC
TRBV18,.,TRBJ1-2,many,CASSPAGTHGYTF,TGTGCCAGCTCACCCGCGGGAACCCATGGCTACACCTTC
TRBV4-3,.,TRBJ2-2,many,CASSPYLSDTGELFF,TGCGCCAGCAGCCCATACCTTTCGGACACCGGGGAGCTGTTTTTT
TRBV11-3,.,TRBJ1-1,medium-sized,CASSFGENTEAFF,TGTGCCAGCAGCTTCGGAGAGAACACTGAAGCTTTCTTT